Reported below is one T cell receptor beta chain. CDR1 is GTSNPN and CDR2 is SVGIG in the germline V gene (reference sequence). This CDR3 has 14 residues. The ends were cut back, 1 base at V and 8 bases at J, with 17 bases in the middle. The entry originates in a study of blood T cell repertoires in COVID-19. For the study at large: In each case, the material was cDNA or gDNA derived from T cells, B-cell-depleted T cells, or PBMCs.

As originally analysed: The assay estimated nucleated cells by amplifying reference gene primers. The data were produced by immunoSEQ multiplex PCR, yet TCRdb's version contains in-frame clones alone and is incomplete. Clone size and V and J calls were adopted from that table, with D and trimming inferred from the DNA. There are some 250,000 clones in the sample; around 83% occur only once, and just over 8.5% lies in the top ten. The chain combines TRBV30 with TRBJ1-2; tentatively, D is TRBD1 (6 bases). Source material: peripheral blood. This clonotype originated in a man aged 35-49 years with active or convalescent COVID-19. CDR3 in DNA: TGTGCCTGGAGTGGCAGGGGCAGAAAGGAGGGCTACACCTTC. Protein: CAWSGRGRKEGYTF.